These T cell receptor beta chains were read from a single sample in a study of blood T cell repertoires in COVID-19. TCRdb keeps only in-frame clones here, not all; method: immunoSEQ multiplex PCR. The sample includes about 95,000 clones, under 90% of them seen just once. Sequencing used peripheral blood. These TCRs come from a man in his sixties with COVID-19, enrolled during active disease. Each CDR3 is given with its conserved first and last residue. A D gene is named only where the DNA matches it firmly. The size of a clone is reported for some rows only, either as once, few or many, or as a class for expanded clones.

D gene,V gene,clone size,J gene,CDR3 protein,CDR3 DNA
TRBD2,TRBV29-1,.,TRBJ2-1,CSTVNGGSVSYNEQFF,TGCAGCACCGTTAACGGGGGGAGTGTTTCCTACAATGAGCAGTTCTTC
.,TRBV23-1,.,TRBJ1-1,CASSQDICSPFF,TGCGCCAGCAGTCAAGACATCTGCAGTCCTTTCTTT
.,TRBV5-1,.,TRBJ2-6,CASSLALSGANVLTF,TGCGCCAGCAGCTTGGCCCTATCTGGGGCCAACGTCCTGACTTTC
.,TRBV29-1,.,TRBJ2-6,CSVESQGSGANVLTF,TGCAGCGTCGAGTCACAGGGCTCTGGGGCCAACGTCCTGACTTTC
TRBD1,TRBV7-3,.,TRBJ1-1,CASSDRGTTEAFF,TGTGCCAGCAGTGACAGGGGGACCACTGAAGCTTTCTTT
.,TRBV3-1/TRBV3-2,.,TRBJ2-2,CASSQDGGLVGAGELFF,TGTGCCAGCAGCCAGGATGGAGGGTTGGTCGGGGCCGGGGAGCTGTTTTTT
.,TRBV20-1,once,TRBJ2-7,CSASGDSYEQYF,TGCAGTGCTAGTGGCGACTCCTACGAGCAGTACTTC
.,TRBV19,.,TRBJ2-6,CAGGASGANVLTF,TGTGCAGGGGGAGCCTCGGGGGCCAACGTCCTGACTTTC
.,TRBV18,once,TRBJ1-2,CASSRGPSSSYGYTF,TGTGCCAGCTCCAGAGGTCCCTCTAGCAGCTATGGCTACACCTTC
TRBD1,TRBV4-3,.,TRBJ1-1,CASSQGGQGAGANTEAFF,TGCGCCAGCAGCCAAGGGGGACAGGGGGCGGGGGCCAACACTGAAGCTTTCTTT
.,TRBV28,.,TRBJ1-4,CASSLSGEFLGLFF,TGTGCCAGCAGTTTATCAGGGGAATTTCTGGGGCTGTTTTTT
TRBD2,TRBV30,.,TRBJ2-7,CACSSGRALNEQYF,TGTGCCTGTAGTAGCGGGAGGGCCCTCAACGAGCAGTACTTC
.,TRBV29-1,.,TRBJ1-1,CSVEGLGTSMNTEAFF,TGCAGCGTTGAGGGACTTGGGACTTCTATGAACACTGAAGCTTTCTTT
TRBD1,TRBV7-7,once,TRBJ2-1,CASSLGQNNEQFF,TGTGCCAGCAGCTTGGGACAGAACAATGAGCAGTTCTTC
TRBD1,TRBV19,.,TRBJ1-5,CASSGTAASNQPQHF,TGTGCCAGTTCCGGGACAGCTGCAAGCAATCAGCCCCAGCATTTT
.,TRBV29-1,.,TRBJ2-7,CSVVNSPSRDDEQYF,TGCAGCGTTGTTAATAGCCCGTCGAGGGATGACGAGCAGTACTTC
TRBD2,TRBV25-1,.,TRBJ2-1,CASSGGGRAYNEQFF,TGTGCCAGCAGTGGTGGCGGGAGGGCCTACAATGAGCAGTTCTTC
.,TRBV7-2,once,TRBJ2-1,CASSTHFSGTNEQFF,TGTGCCAGCAGCACCCACTTTAGCGGAACCAATGAGCAGTTCTTC
.,TRBV28,.,TRBJ2-5,CASSLAGMETQYF,TGTGCCAGCAGTTTGGCGGGGATGGAGACCCAGTACTTC
.,TRBV29-1,.,TRBJ2-7,CSVLGRTYEQYF,TGCAGCGTTCTTGGCAGGACCTACGAGCAGTACTTC
TRBD1,TRBV2,many,TRBJ1-2,CASKLTDRGYGYTF,TGTGCCAGCAAACTAACGGACAGGGGCTATGGCTACACCTTC
.,TRBV30,.,TRBJ1-2,CAWSVHSRADGYTF,TGTGCCTGGAGTGTACACAGCAGGGCGGATGGCTACACCTTC
.,TRBV18,.,TRBJ2-1,CASSPQSTEDEQFF,TGTGCCAGCTCACCACAATCGACAGAAGATGAGCAGTTCTTC
.,TRBV18,.,TRBJ1-1,CASSPPDGRTEAFF,TGTGCCAGCTCACCACCGGACGGGAGGACTGAAGCTTTCTTT
TRBD2,TRBV9,.,TRBJ2-1,CASSVGLAADNEQFF,TGTGCCAGCAGCGTAGGACTAGCGGCCGACAATGAGCAGTTCTTC
TRBD1,TRBV11-3,.,TRBJ1-1,CASSPRTGSIAEAFF,TGTGCCAGCAGCCCCAGGACAGGGTCAATTGCTGAAGCTTTCTTT
TRBD2,TRBV12-3/TRBV12-4,medium-sized,TRBJ2-3,CASGGTSGDTQYF,TGTGCCAGCGGTGGGACTAGCGGAGATACGCAGTATTTT
TRBD1,TRBV19,.,TRBJ2-5,CASSPRGRGKETQYF,TGTGCCAGTAGCCCTCGGGGCAGGGGGAAAGAGACCCAGTACTTC
.,TRBV2,.,TRBJ2-5,CASSIAQQETQYF,TGTGCCAGCAGTATAGCGCAACAAGAGACCCAGTACTTC
.,TRBV5-1,.,TRBJ1-6,CASSFQGENSPLHF,TGCGCCAGCAGCTTCCAGGGTGAGAATTCACCCCTCCACTTT
.,TRBV18,.,TRBJ1-3,CASSNPTGYGGNTIYF,TGTGCCAGCTCAAACCCGACAGGTTACGGTGGAAACACCATATATTTT
.,TRBV7-2,.,TRBJ1-2,CASSLLRYGYTF,TGTGCCAGCAGCCTCCTTCGCTATGGCTACACCTTC
TRBD1,TRBV28,few,TRBJ1-4,CASSQPRDSINEKLFF,TGTGCCAGCAGTCAGCCCCGGGACAGTATTAATGAAAAACTGTTTTTT
.,TRBV4-3,few,TRBJ2-6,CASSQGSEGYSGANVLTF,TGCGCCAGCAGCCAAGGGTCAGAGGGTTACTCTGGGGCCAACGTCCTGACTTTC
TRBD1,TRBV10-3,.,TRBJ1-2,CAISATGISNYGYTF,TGTGCCATCAGTGCGACAGGGATTTCTAACTATGGCTACACCTTC
TRBD2,TRBV2,.,TRBJ2-3,CASTGTSGSERTDTQYF,TGTGCCAGTACCGGGACTAGCGGGAGTGAGCGCACAGATACGCAGTATTTT
.,TRBV11-2,.,TRBJ1-5,CASSLDRDQPQHF,TGTGCCAGCAGCTTAGATCGGGATCAGCCCCAGCATTTT
.,TRBV6-5,.,TRBJ2-7,CASRQEVFSYEQYF,TGTGCCAGCAGGCAGGAGGTCTTCTCCTACGAGCAGTACTTC
.,TRBV11-2,.,TRBJ2-1,CASSLGERVLNEQFF,TGTGCCAGCAGCTTAGGGGAGCGGGTTCTCAATGAGCAGTTCTTC
.,TRBV6-5,.,TRBJ2-2,CASSSTAGGELFF,TGTGCCAGCAGTTCCACAGCGGGCGGAGAGCTGTTTTTT
.,TRBV14,.,TRBJ2-7,CASSRGYYEQYF,TGTGCCAGCAGCCGAGGTTACTACGAGCAGTACTTC
TRBD1,TRBV3-1/TRBV3-2,.,TRBJ1-4,CASSQAAGGYEKLFF,TGTGCCAGCAGCCAAGCTGCAGGGGGCTATGAAAAACTGTTTTTT
TRBD1,TRBV4-2,.,TRBJ1-1,CASTFGAGGAVNTEAFF,TGTGCCAGCACTTTCGGGGCAGGGGGCGCGGTGAACACTGAAGCTTTCTTT
.,TRBV30,.,TRBJ1-4,CAWSVNRAATNEKLFF,TGTGCCTGGAGTGTTAACAGGGCCGCAACTAATGAAAAACTGTTTTTT
.,TRBV7-2,.,TRBJ1-6,CASSLVGGSSYNSPLHF,TGTGCCAGCAGCTTAGTCGGAGGCAGCTCCTATAATTCACCCCTCCACTTT
TRBD1,TRBV7-9,.,TRBJ2-3,CASSRDRGHVDTQYF,TGTGCCAGCAGCCGGGACAGGGGGCACGTAGATACGCAGTATTTT
.,TRBV2,.,TRBJ1-1,CASSEEQASEAFF,TGTGCCAGCAGTGAAGAACAGGCTTCTGAAGCTTTCTTT
.,TRBV12-3/TRBV12-4,.,TRBJ2-7,CASSLYNEQYF,TGTGCCAGCAGTTTATATAACGAGCAGTACTTC
TRBD1,TRBV5-5,.,TRBJ1-1,CASTLYSTGGYSEAFF,TGTGCCAGCACCCTTTACTCCACAGGGGGCTATAGTGAAGCTTTCTTT
.,TRBV18,once,TRBJ2-7,CASSTGTYEQYF,TGTGCCAGCTCAACCGGTACCTACGAGCAGTACTTC
.,TRBV18,.,TRBJ2-1,CASSPSGGTDNEQFF,TGTGCCAGCTCACCATCTGGAGGAACGGACAATGAGCAGTTCTTC
TRBD1,TRBV2,.,TRBJ1-6,CASIGQGVSPLHF,TGTGCCAGCATTGGACAGGGAGTCTCACCCCTCCACTTT
.,TRBV28,.,TRBJ2-3,CASLFVGSSTDTQYF,TGTGCCAGCCTTTTTGTAGGGAGTTCGACAGATACGCAGTATTTT